This record looks at one TCR beta chain sequence and its context. What it binds is not known. The protocol was immunoSEQ multiplex PCR, while the TCRdb copy is restricted to in-frame clones and leaves out a portion. Found here are 45,000 to 55,000 clones, under 80% of them singletons; the top ten hold around 6.7%. Investigators separated out CD4+ T cells once about eleven days of culture had passed. The cohort was immunized with two doses of either the BNT162b2 or mRNA-1273 vaccine. Vaccinated participants had no history of SARS-CoV-2 infection and tested negative for nucleocapsid antibodies. The data were obtained in a study of vaccination effects on CD4 cells after COVID-19. This CDR3 is 15 amino acids long. The germline CDR1 and CDR2 sequences are SNHLY and FYNNEI. After removal of 10 bases from V and 9 bases from J, the junction contained 9 bases not matched to a gene.

This specimen was CD4+ T cells from PBMCs cultured without peptide, taken after COVID-19 vaccination. The rearrangement links TRBV2 to TRBJ2-1; 16 nucleotides line up with TRBD2. This TCR was recovered from a human donor who received a COVID-19 vaccine. CDR3 nucleotide sequence: TGTGCCACCGTGGGACTAGCGGGGGGGATAGGTGAGCAGTTCTTC. Amino acid sequence: CATVGLAGGIGEQFF.